These 11 T cell receptor beta chains share one sample of origin, sequenced in a study of CD8+ T cells in alopecia areata (dated by TCRdb to the late 2010s). Libraries were prepared through the immunoSEQ multiplex PCR assay. RNA was extracted from all samples and reverse transcribed into cDNA as template for TCR sequencing. Imported from immuneACCESS, the table was reduced by TCRdb to in-frame sequences with V and J called. These copies leave out some clones; in studies compared against another copy, an unresolved V gene accounts for under half, and the cause of the remainder is not known. In this sample, roughly 120,000 clones appear, none counted once only. About 18% of the sample lies in the top ten. Sequenced input: lesional skin. Receptors were obtained from a C3H/HeJ mouse with alopecia areata. This strain possesses the MHC haplotype H2-k.

Concerning this clone itself: The listed genes are named as in mouse. The read falls 4 residues short of the CDR3 end, and the missing part is taken from the germline J gene. This rearrangement joins TRBV13-1 to TRBJ2-1, with 10 bases matching TRBD2. Germline V gene sequence: CDR1 NSHNY, CDR2 SYGAGN. V shed 3 bases and J 1 base; nucleotides not matched to a gene: 4. CDR3 size: 16 residues. CDR3 protein: CASSGGTGVNYAEQFF. Incomplete CDR3 DNA: TGTGCCAGCAGTGGAGGGACTGGGGTGAACTATGCT.

The table lists this clone with a few counts. The gene names given are mouse names. The read ends 4 residues before the CDR3 terminus; that terminus is restored from the germline J gene. V gene TRBV1 combines with J gene TRBJ2-7, with D tentatively TRBD2 (7 bases). V was shortened by 8 bases and J by 0 bases, with 8 bases between the two germline ends. The germline CDR1 and CDR2 sequences are NSQYPW and LRSPGD (reference sequence). The CDR3 runs to 12 residues. The CDR3 DNA, read in part, is TGCACCTGCTGGGGGGCCTCCTAT. Protein product: CTCWGASY. Given in full, the CDR3 is CTCWGASYEQYF. Complete variable domain (other parts from reference TRBV1 and TRBJ2-7): VTLLEQNPRWRLVPRGQAVNLRCILKNSQYPWMSWYQQDLQKQLQWLFTLRSPGDKEVKSLPGADYLATRVTDTELRLQVANMSQGRTLYCTCWGASYEQYFGPGTRLTVL.

Comment on this clone: The gene names given are mouse names. The CDR3 end falls 4 residues outside the read, so it is completed with the germline J gene. The same CDR3 can be traced to other DNA sequences in this sample. The gene calls are TRBV13-3 and TRBJ2-7; 12 positions agree with TRBD2. Germline values: CDR1 NNHDY, CDR2 SYVADS. This CDR3 is 15 amino acids long. The CDR3 is CASRTSGTGGYEQYF. The sequenced CDR3 bases are TGTGCCAGCAGGACTTCCGGGACTGGGGGGTAT.

This clone has only a few counts. These gene names are mouse names. Coverage ceases 4 residues before the CDR3 finishes, and the germline J gene fills in the end. This sequence joins TRBV19 and TRBJ2-4; possibly TRBD2 for D (6 bases). The germline CDR1 and CDR2 sequences are FNHDT and SITEND (reference sequence). The CDR3 spans 13 residues. The CDR3 protein is CASSPGGGNTLYF. The part of the CDR3 DNA that was read is TGTGCCAGCAGTCCCGGCGGGGGGAAC.

About this clone itself: Any gene name here is a mouse gene name. The sequenced part of the CDR3 DNA is TGTGCCAGCAGTGCCCCAGACAGTGCAAACACA. Amino acids: CASSAPDSANT. In full, the CDR3 is CASSAPDSANTEVFF. The chain has TRBV13-3 and TRBJ1-1; possible D gene TRBD1, 5 bases. The sequenced fragment ends 4 residues before the CDR3 boundary, so the rest is inferred from the germline J gene. The V end lost 3 bases, the J end lost 0 bases, and 12 bases lay between the germline ends. In germline, CDR1 is NNHDY, CDR2 SYVADS. The CDR3 runs 15 residues.

As regards this clone: Mouse germline and gene names are used. Read coverage stops 4 residues before the CDR3 terminus; the germline J gene supplies the remainder. The V call is TRBV1, the J call TRBJ1-1, with 7 bases aligning to TRBD1. Germline lookup yields CDR1 NSQYPW and CDR2 LRSPGD (reference sequence). This CDR3 spans 14 amino acids. The covered CDR3 bases are TGCACCTGCAGTGCAGTCGGGACAGCTACA. Translating gives CTCSAVGTAT. The CDR3 as a whole reads CTCSAVGTATEVFF.

To note about this clone: Mouse gene names apply. The CDR3 goes on 4 residues after the read ends, and that part is filled in from the germline J gene. The genes are TRBV17 and TRBJ2-3, with 8 nucleotides matching TRBD1. CDR1 is MNHDT and CDR2 is YYDKIL in the germline V gene. There are 17 residues in the CDR3. V dropped 0 bases and J dropped 1; count of bases not matched to a gene: 6. The CDR3 sequence is CASSRESRGRGAETLYF. The DNA read from the CDR3 is TGTGCTAGCAGTAGAGAATCCAGGGGGCGGGGTGCAGAA.

A word on this clone: Gene labels here are mouse ones. The read stops 4 residues short of the end of the CDR3; the missing end is completed from the germline J gene. The rearrangement uses TRBV1 and TRBJ2-1, with D possibly TRBD2 on 5 matching bases. The CDR3 covers 15 residues. The V gene's germline CDR1 is NSQYPW and CDR2 LRSPGD (reference sequence). Trimming removed 0 bases from V and 3 bases from J, with 9 bases in between. The sequenced part of the CDR3 DNA is TGCACCTGCAGTGCAGACTGGGCCTCCTATGCT. Protein: CTCSADWASYA. The entire CDR3 reads CTCSADWASYAEQFF.

This clone was seen at least ten times. Germline and genes here are mouse. The read ends 4 residues early relative to the CDR3; the germline J gene fills the gap. The J gene is TRBJ2-7, the V gene TRBV13-1, with a weak D call TRBD1 (6 bases). V was cut by 2 bases and J by 2 bases, with 8 bases left in between. The length of the CDR3 is 13 residues. The V gene's germline CDR1 is NSHNY and CDR2 SYGAGN. CDR3 region: CASSEGQTYEQYF. CDR3 bases read: TGTGCCAGCAGTGAGGGACAAACCTAT.

Regarding this clone: Genes here carry mouse names. The read halts 4 residues ahead of the CDR3 end, with the missing end drawn from the germline J gene. The V and J genes are TRBV13-3 and TRBJ2-1, with 12 nucleotides matching TRBD2. This CDR3 has 17 residues. CDR1 and CDR2 (germline): NNHDY, SYVADS. The trim removed 3 bases at V and 0 bases at J, leaving 4 bases unmatched. The sequenced CDR3 bases are TGTGCCAGCAGTGGCCCGGGACTGGGGGGTAACTATGCT. Translating it yields CASSGPGLGGNYA. The CDR3 in its entirety is CASSGPGLGGNYAEQFF.

On this clone: Germline and genes: mouse. With the read ending 4 residues before the CDR3 end, the germline J gene is used to fill in that end. This chain connects TRBV13-3 to TRBJ1-1; TRBD1 agrees at 7 bases. Germline assignment: CDR1 NNHDY and CDR2 SYVADS. Trimming took 5 bases from V and 0 from J; bases not matched to a gene: 4. The CDR3 totals 14 residues. CDR3 sequence: CASSHGTENTEVFF. The CDR3 bases that were read are TGTGCCAGCAGCCACGGGACAGAGAACACA.